The sequence of this T cell receptor (beta chain) was determined in a study of blood T cell repertoires in COVID-19. Overall study: Samples taken during acute and convalescent COVID-19 were collected in the United States, Italy and Spain. The cDNA or gDNA used as material had been derived from T cells, B-cell-depleted T cells, or PBMCs.

The CDR3 extends over 13 amino acids. Unmatched junction bases numbered 9, after V lost 10 bases and J lost 4 bases. Germline V gene data show CDR1 as MNHEY and CDR2 as SMNVEV (reference sequence). In the original workflow: The authors estimated nucleated cell counts from reference gene primer amplification. Profiled with immunoSEQ multiplex PCR; TCRdb holds only in-frame clones, not every one. V and J calls plus clone size are reproduced from that table; the DNA served to infer D and trimming. The sample contains more than 250,000 clones, 65% to 90% of which appear only once. This sequence was found in a man between 50 and 59 years old with active or convalescent COVID-19. The chain uses TRBV27 and TRBJ1-1; TRBD1 agrees at 7 bases. Sequencing was performed on peripheral blood. The CDR3 here is CATHRQGGTEAFF. CDR3 in DNA: TGTGCCACCCACCGACAGGGCGGCACTGAAGCTTTCTTT.